The sample holds many counts of the clone carrying this T cell receptor beta chain. Its antigen is undetermined. The data stem from a study of T cells in Graves' hyperthyroidism and ophthalmopathy. Study-wide results and caveats: Within blood appeared most thyroid clonotypes that had expanded above 0.001.

From RNA transcripts, TCR beta CDR3 regions were amplified. RT-PCR in the first round (using the HTBI primer set) targeted the TCR CDR3. Each CDR3 protein gets one entry after TCRdb re-called the multiplex PCR reads with MiXCR. This table holds roughly 99,000 distinct CDR3 sequences, 15% to 20% found once. With 7 bases clipped from V and 4 bases from J, the junction kept 12 bases outside the gene matches. CDR1 and CDR2 from the germline V gene are MDHEN and SYDVKM. The CDR3 runs to 16 residues. Stable Graves' hyperthyroidism denoted no ophthalmopathy progression over 18 months. Patients aged 18 to 65 had newly diagnosed hyperthyroidism lasting under 2 months.

The sequenced material came from blood. This receptor was taken from a woman aged 50 to 60 with Graves' hyperthyroidism. This chain uses TRBV28 with TRBJ2-1; 8 bases are shared with TRBD1. Here the CDR3 DNA reads TGTGCCAGCACGACCCGAAGACAGGGGTTGTACAATGAGCAGTTCTTC. Translating gives CASTTRRQGLYNEQFF.